This T cell receptor beta chain was retrieved from a study of blood T cell repertoires in COVID-19. On the study more broadly: Specimens from acute and convalescent COVID-19 originated in the United States, Italy and Spain. PBMCs, B-cell-depleted T cells, or T cells provided the cDNA or gDNA that made up the material.

The authors' processing: Amplification of reference gene primers was used by the study to estimate nucleated cell counts. Generated by immunoSEQ multiplex PCR, the TCRdb table keeps only in-frame clones and is missing some. The D gene and trimming were derived from the DNA, and the V and J assignments and clone size from that table. This table holds around 110,000 clones, over 70% found once. Germline trimming cut 4 bases from V and 3 bases from J; bases unmatched to any gene: 5. This CDR3 region has 15 residues. Germline CDR1 and CDR2: LNHDA and SQIVND (reference sequence). This chain connects TRBV19 to TRBJ2-3; 9 nucleotides agree with TRBD2. The sequencing sample was made of peripheral blood. This receptor was identified in a woman in her seventies with acute or convalescent COVID-19. The CDR3 nucleotides read TGTGCCAGTAGTACTGCGGGAGGGCCGACAGATACGCAGTATTTT. This sequence encodes CASSTAGGPTDTQYF.